These 9 T cell receptor beta chains share one sample of origin, sequenced in a study of OX40 agonist ivuxolimab in advanced cancers. Clones were read by immunoSEQ multiplex PCR, and TCRdb kept only the in-frame ones, dropping some. Of about 160,000 clones in the sample, 90% to 95% were seen once. The material was CD4+ or CD8+ T cells sorted from blood, obtained in a trial of the OX40 agonist ivuxolimab. Source of these receptors: an adult with an advanced solid tumor such as melanoma, head and neck, liver or kidney cancer.

The chain has TRBV10-2 and TRBJ2-2; 10 nucleotides agree with TRBD2. V lost 2 bases, J lost 5 bases, and 2 bases stayed unmatched. CDR1 is WSHSY, CDR2 SAAADI, per germline. The CDR3 length is 15 residues. The CDR3 here is CASSETSGVTGELFF. For the CDR3, the DNA is TGCGCCAGCAGTGAGACTAGCGGGGTGACCGGGGAGCTGTTTTTT.

This chain links TRBV7-8 with TRBJ2-7; a possible D gene is TRBD1 (6 bases). V lost 0 bases and J 5 bases, leaving 14 bases between the germline ends. CDR1 is SGHVS, CDR2 FQNEAQ, per germline. The CDR3 is made up of 15 amino acids. CDR3 amino acids: CASSLALHRADEQYF. The CDR3 region has the DNA TGTGCCAGCAGCTTAGCTCTGCACAGGGCCGACGAGCAGTACTTC.

This chain joins TRBV4-3 and TRBJ1-5; weak D call: TRBD1 (5 bases). V gave up 0 bases and J gave up 7 bases, with 13 bases separating them. Germline V gene data show CDR1 as LGHNA and CDR2 as YSLEER. The CDR3 consists of 15 residues. CDR3 coding DNA: TGCGCCAGCAGCCAAGATAGGGGCTTATGGCAGCCCCAGCATTTT. As protein: CASSQDRGLWQPQHF.

The rearrangement uses TRBV10-3 and TRBJ2-3; 13 bases fit TRBD2. CDR1 is ENHRY, CDR2 SYGVKD, per germline. J gave up 2 bases and V 0 bases, and 8 bases lay outside the gene matches. The CDR3 length is 19 residues. In DNA form, the CDR3 reads TGTGCCATCAGTGAGTCTCCCCCCGGGACTAGCGGGGTCACAGATACGCAGTATTTT. Its protein is CAISESPPGTSGVTDTQYF.

This clone came up once. The V gene is TRBV5-6, the J gene TRBJ1-5, with a weak D call TRBD1 (5 bases). Germline CDR1 reads SGHDT; CDR2 reads YYEEEE. The CDR3 totals 16 residues. Between the trimmed V and J ends, which lost 0 bases and 1 base, there was a span of 11 bases. The CDR3 DNA follows: TGTGCCAGCAGCTTGGGGGGGAGTTGGAGCAATCAGCCCCAGCATTTT. Its protein is CASSLGGSWSNQPQHF.

This chain's CDR3 is CASSLFLGQVNTEAFF. CDR3 DNA: TGTGCCAGCAGCTTATTTCTCGGACAGGTGAACACTGAAGCTTTCTTT. V and J are TRBV7-9 and TRBJ1-1; 7 bases are a match to TRBD1. This CDR3 is built from 16 residues. The V gene's germline CDR1 is SEHNR and CDR2 FQNEAQ (reference sequence). The junction had 6 bases not matched to a gene; V was cut back by 2 bases and J by 0 bases.

The chain joins TRBV5-1 to TRBJ2-7; TRBD1 matches at 8 bases. This CDR3 has 13 amino acids. Germline V CDR1 and CDR2: SGHRS, YFSETQ. V shed 2 bases and J 4 bases; nucleotides not matched to a gene: 2. The chain's CDR3 is CASSFRQGYEQYF. The CDR3 DNA is TGCGCCAGCAGCTTTAGACAGGGGTACGAGCAGTACTTC.

Remarks on this clone: An end of the junction differs from the germline gene, which may be a read error. V gene TRBV30 combines with J gene TRBJ1-4; D call uncertain. Per the germline V gene, CDR1 is GTSNPN and CDR2 is SVGIG (reference sequence). The CDR3 is made up of 14 amino acids. The CDR3 DNA follows: TGTGCCCGGAGTGGCCGGGCAACTAATGAAAAACTGTTTTTT. Its translation: CARSGRATNEKLFF.

The chain uses TRBV18 and TRBJ1-4; no firm D call. The germline V and J ends were trimmed by 3 bases and 3 bases, with 5 bases remaining between them. This CDR3 comprises 13 residues. CDR1 KGHSH and CDR2 LQKENI come from the germline V gene. The CDR3 protein is CASSPEANEKLFF. In nucleotides, the CDR3 is TGTGCCAGCTCACCGGAGGCTAATGAAAAACTGTTTTTT.